Here is one T cell receptor (beta chain) with its context. Profiling relied on immunoSEQ multiplex PCR, and the TCRdb table lists in-frame clones only, not all of them. The table records around 470,000 clones, roughly 88% of them present only once. Trimming at V came to 0 bases and at J to 4 bases, leaving 5 bases not matched to a gene. The CDR3 contains 15 residues. CDR1 is MGHRA and CDR2 is YSYEKL in the germline V gene. Participants were aged roughly 18 to 90 years, lived in 25 or so US areas, and enrolled virtually. The sample comes from a study of blood T cell repertoires in COVID-19. Sequenced input: PBMCs or T cells enriched from blood (not recorded which). The receptor comes from a man in his late teens or twenties who had recovered from COVID-19. The chain joins TRBV4-1 to TRBJ1-1; 7 positions agree with TRBD1. This CDR3 reads CASSQDPWDSTEAFF. The CDR3 region has the DNA TGCGCCAGCAGCCAAGATCCGTGGGACAGCACTGAAGCTTTCTTT.